Presented here are 9 T cell receptor beta chains from one specimen sequenced in a study of T cell responses to AZD1222 COVID-19 vaccine (dated by TCRdb to about 2021). The library was generated by the immunoSEQ multiplex PCR assay. TCRdb mirrors the immuneACCESS table, restricted to in-frame sequences. Some clones are absent from its copies; in checked studies, under half trace to an unresolved V gene, and the reason for the others is unknown. The sample table contains 140,000 to 150,000 clones; only one count was recorded for 85% to 95% of them. The ten largest clonotypes hold approximately 12% of the sample. The sample's time point label, in plain terms: sample from adult after SARS-CoV-2 infection, after symptom onset. The specimen was peripheral blood, collected after recovery from COVID-19. The receptor source for this set is an adult who had recovered from COVID-19.

The chain links TRBV2 to TRBJ1-4; possibly TRBD1 for D (5 bases). With 10 bases removed from V and 8 bases from J, the gap between germline ends came to 17 bases. The CDR3 contains 13 residues. CDR1 is SNHLY and CDR2 is FYNNEI in the germline V gene. The chain's CDR3 is CATRDSQREKLFF. The CDR3 nucleotides are TGTGCCACCAGGGATTCGCAAAGGGAAAAACTGTTTTTT.

This chain links TRBV5-3 with TRBJ2-1; tentative D call: TRBD2 (6 bases). TRBV5-3 is given ORF status, its function remaining uncertain. This CDR3 has 16 amino acids. V dropped 1 base and J dropped 0 bases, with 11 bases sitting between them. The CDR3 DNA follows: TGTGCCAGAAGCTTGCGGGCGGGGATCTCCTACAATGAGCAGTTCTTC. Amino acids: CARSLRAGISYNEQFF.

The chain carries TRBV7-8 and TRBJ2-1; 10 bases map to TRBD2. This CDR3 region has 15 residues. Germline loops: CDR1 SGHVS, CDR2 FQNEAQ. Trimming cost V 0 bases and J 11 bases; bases outside gene matches: 7. The CDR3 DNA reads as TGTGCCAGCAGCTTAGCGCCGCTAGCGGGAGCTAAGCAGTTCTTC. The encoded protein is CASSLAPLAGAKQFF. The full variable domain, completed using reference TRBV7-8 and TRBJ2-1, is GAGVSQSPRYKVAKRGQDVALRCDPISGHVSLFWYQQALGQGPEFLTYFQNEAQLDKSGLPSDRFFAERPEGSVSTLKIQRTQQEDSAVYLCASSLAPLAGAKQFFGPGTRLTVL.

V is TRBV30 and J is TRBJ1-1; a weak D match, TRBD1 (6 bases). Trimming shortened V by 2 bases and J by 7 bases, and 8 bases separated the two germline ends. Germline assignment: CDR1 GTSNPN and CDR2 SVGIG (reference sequence). This CDR3 region has 11 residues. CDR3 protein: CAWSQDSEAFF. The CDR3, as DNA: TGTGCCTGGAGTCAGGACAGTGAAGCTTTCTTT.

The chain carries TRBV5-1 and TRBJ2-1; TRBD2 aligns across 8 bases. The CDR3 sequence is 16 residues long. The ends lost 0 bases at V and 7 bases at J; junction bases unmatched: 9. Germline CDR1 reads SGHRS; CDR2 reads YFSETQ. The CDR3 DNA reads as TGCGCCAGCAGCTTGGCCTTGAAGACTAGCGAGAATGAGCAGTTCTTC. It encodes CASSLALKTSENEQFF.

The J gene is TRBJ2-7, the V gene TRBV4-1, with D possibly TRBD2 on 5 matching bases. V shed 4 bases and J shed 1 base, with 11 bases lying between them. The CDR3 totals 14 residues. Per germline, CDR1 MGHRA and CDR2 YSYEKL. The CDR3 sequence: CASSRADGSYEQYF. The CDR3 DNA reads TGCGCCAGCAGCCGAGCGGACGGTTCCTACGAGCAGTACTTC.

The gene calls are TRBV15 and TRBJ2-1, with TRBD2 as a possible D gene (5 bases). The CDR3 is 15 residues long. The V end was cut by 3 bases, the J end by 0 bases, with 9 bases between. Germline lookup yields CDR1 LNHNV and CDR2 YYDKDF (reference sequence). CDR3: CATSSDTSSYNEQFF. The CDR3 DNA reads as TGTGCCACCAGCAGCGACACTAGCTCCTACAATGAGCAGTTCTTC.

The chain has TRBV19 and TRBJ2-2; a weak D match, TRBD1 (6 bases). Germline assignment: CDR1 LNHDA and CDR2 SQIVND (reference sequence). Trimming shortened V by 10 bases and J by 6 bases, and 18 bases separated the two germline ends. This CDR3 spans 14 amino acids. The CDR3 here is CATSQGRGAGELFF. CDR3 nucleotides: TGTGCCACCTCACAGGGAAGGGGAGCCGGGGAGCTGTTTTTT.

The CDR3 DNA reads as TGTGCCAGCAGTGATGGGACAGGGATTTCCTACGAGCAGTACTTC. Its protein is CASSDGTGISYEQYF. The chain combines TRBV2 with TRBJ2-7; 9 nucleotides match TRBD1. CDR1 SNHLY and CDR2 FYNNEI come from the germline V gene. The CDR3 is made up of 15 amino acids. The V gene end was trimmed by 3 bases and the J gene end by 1 base; junction bases not matched to a gene: 4.